This T cell receptor (beta chain) was sequenced for a study of blood T cell repertoires in COVID-19. About the research overall: Acute and convalescent COVID-19 specimens originated in the United States, Italy and Spain. PBMCs, B-cell-depleted T cells, or T cells were the source of the cDNA or gDNA that made up the material.

There are a few counts of this clone. The protocol was immunoSEQ multiplex PCR, while the TCRdb copy is restricted to in-frame clones and leaves out a portion. In the table there are 70,000 to 75,000 clones, 90% of which are singletons. The specimen was peripheral blood. This TCR was sampled from a young woman with acute or convalescent COVID-19.

The CDR3 DNA follows: TGTGCCAGCAGCTCGGAACTAGCGGGAGGGCCGGATGAGCAGTTCTTC. Translation gives CASSSELAGGPDEQFF. The V gene is TRBV7-8, the J gene TRBJ2-1, with 13 bases lining up with TRBD2. Per germline, CDR1 SGHVS and CDR2 FQNEAQ. The CDR3 sequence is 16 residues long. The J segment lost 8 bases and the V segment lost 4 bases, leaving 8 bases of the junction unmatched.